The rows below give T cell receptor beta chains drawn from one sample of a study of chemoradiotherapy in HPV16-positive cancers. Method: immunoSEQ multiplex PCR; TCRdb's copy keeps in-frame clones and lacks some. The sample includes 35,000 to 45,000 clones, 76% seen only once; the top ten take approximately 5.4%. Material: blood, obtained from a patient who underwent chemoradiotherapy. Source of these receptors: a human donor with HPV-associated anogenital cancer. CDR3s include the opening cysteine and the closing phenylalanine or tryptophan. D genes are given only for firm matches. Expanded clones are given a class, and other clones once, few, many or no size at all.

v_gene	j_gene	abundance	d_gene	CDR3nt	CDR3aa
TRBV5-5	TRBJ2-7	.	.	TGTGCCAGCAGCTTGGGACCAACGGGGGTGAACGAGCAGTACTTC	CASSLGPTGVNEQYF
TRBV11-1	TRBJ2-1	.	.	TGTGCCAGCAACCCAGCGGGCAGCCTCTCCTACAATGAGCAGTTCTTC	CASNPAGSLSYNEQFF
TRBV2	TRBJ1-1	few	.	TGTGCCAGCATAGCCGGGACGTCAGCTTTCTTT	CASIAGTSAFF
TRBV6-5	TRBJ2-3	once	TRBD2	TGTGCCAGCAGTTACGCGGGGGGGAGGGTAGGAGATACGCAGTATTTT	CASSYAGGRVGDTQYF
TRBV6-7	TRBJ1-5	.	TRBD1	TGTGCCAGCAGTTGCATCGGGACAGACTATCAGCCCCAGCATTTT	CASSCIGTDYQPQHF
TRBV2	TRBJ2-3	.	.	TGTGCCAGCAGCGCTACCCGGGTCGGCACAGATACGCAGTATTTT	CASSATRVGTDTQYF
TRBV27	TRBJ2-7	.	TRBD1	TGTGCCAGCAGTTTGGACAGGGGATCCTACGAGCAGTACTTC	CASSLDRGSYEQYF
TRBV28	TRBJ2-7	.	.	TGTGCCAGCAGTGTTCAGGTTCCCTACGAGCAGTACTTC	CASSVQVPYEQYF
TRBV5-1	TRBJ2-1	once	.	TGCGCCAGCAGCCTAGACCTGGGACGTGGGGATGAGCAGTTCTTC	CASSLDLGRGDEQFF
TRBV13	TRBJ2-1	.	TRBD1	TGTGCCAGCAGCGCAATACAGGGGGCCGGATTCTTC	CASSAIQGAGFF
TRBV18	TRBJ1-2	few	TRBD1	TGTGCCAGCTCACCCCAACAGGGGTCATCTGGCTACACCTTC	CASSPQQGSSGYTF
TRBV15	TRBJ1-5	few	.	TGTGCCACCAGCAGAGGGGCCGGGGGCGGCGGCAATCAGCCCCAGCATTTT	CATSRGAGGGGNQPQHF
TRBV5-1	TRBJ1-1	.	.	TGCGCCAGCAGCTTGGTAAACACTGAAGCTTTCTTT	CASSLVNTEAFF
TRBV7-6	TRBJ1-6	.	.	TGTGCCAGCAGCTTAGAAGCGGCCGAAAATTCACCCCTCCACTTT	CASSLEAAENSPLHF
TRBV14	TRBJ2-7	.	TRBD1	TGTGCCAGCAGCGACCGTAGACAGGGGTTCGACGAGCAGTACTTC	CASSDRRQGFDEQYF
TRBV7-7	TRBJ2-2	.	TRBD1	TGTGCCAGCAGTCCTCAGACAGGGAGCGGGGAGCTGTTTTTT	CASSPQTGSGELFF
TRBV6-5	TRBJ1-3	.	.	TGTGCCAGCAGCCCCTCGGGGGCCCGCCGGAACACCATATATTTT	CASSPSGARRNTIYF
TRBV10-3	TRBJ2-3	.	.	TGTGCCATCAGTGTGGACAAGGACCAGCTCTCAGATACGCAGTATTTT	CAISVDKDQLSDTQYF
TRBV18	TRBJ1-2	.	TRBD1	TGTGCCAGCTCACCATCCGGGACAGGTGAAGGCTACACCTTC	CASSPSGTGEGYTF
TRBV9	TRBJ1-6	.	.	TGTGCCAGCAGCCCTGGACAGTTGAATTCACCCCTCCACTTT	CASSPGQLNSPLHF
TRBV27	TRBJ2-1	.	.	TGTGCCAGCAGTTTTGGGTGGGGTGAGCAGTTCTTC	CASSFGWGEQFF
TRBV7-2	TRBJ2-3	.	.	TGTGCCAGCTCTACTAGCGATACGCAGTATTTT	CASSTSDTQYF
TRBV6-5	TRBJ2-5	.	.	TGTGCCAGCCGGAGGGGGGCTCTCGGGGGCGAGACCCAGTACTTC	CASRRGALGGETQYF
TRBV5-4	TRBJ1-1	few	.	TGTGCCAGCAGCTCACCCTCGGACGAGGAAGCTTTCTTT	CASSSPSDEEAFF
TRBV7-2	TRBJ1-6	.	.	TGTGCCAGCAGCTTAAGCCGGGGGCCTCTCTCCTATAATTCACCCCTCCACTTT	CASSLSRGPLSYNSPLHF